A selection of T cell receptor beta chains follows, all from one sample in a study of low-dose radiotherapy and immunotherapy resistance in tumors. TCRdb itself ran the reads through MiXCR, one entry per CDR3 protein. This repertoire shows about 39,000 distinct CDR3 sequences, 20% to 25% found once; its top ten account for about 9.2%. Sequencing was performed on PBMCs, taken after low-dose radiotherapy plus immunotherapy. The receptors were sampled from a female donor with ovarian cancer. The CDR3 runs from the conserved cysteine through the conserved F or W. Fields, in order: D gene, J gene, V gene, clone size, CDR3 DNA, CDR3 protein. D genes are given only for firm matches. Part of the rows lack a size; the others show once, few, many or a class for expanded clones.

>TRBD1|TRBJ2-2|TRBV30|many
TGTGCCTGGAAACAGGGGGCGAACACCGGGGAGCTGTTTTTT
CAWKQGANTGELFF
>NA|TRBJ2-2|TRBV20-1|NA
TGCTCGACCCGCGGATACACCGGGGAGCTGTTTTTT
CSTRGYTGELFF
>NA|TRBJ1-4|TRBV18|many
TGTGCCAGCTCATCACCCCTCCTCGACAGAGTTGAAAAACTGTTTTTT
CASSSPLLDRVEKLFF
>NA|TRBJ1-2|TRBV21-1|many
TGTGCCAGCAGCAAAGTACCGGCCAGGTGGGCTTGGGGCTACACCTTC
CASSKVPARWAWGYTF
>NA|TRBJ2-7|TRBV2|many
TGTGCCAGCAGTGATCAGGGAAGGCACGAGCAGTACTTC
CASSDQGRHEQYF
>NA|TRBJ1-5|TRBV6-2/TRBV6-3|many
TGTGCCAGCATCGGGGCGGATAGCAATCAGCCCCAGCATTTT
CASIGADSNQPQHF
>TRBD2|TRBJ2-7|TRBV5-1|many
TGCGCCAGCAGCTTGCTAGCGGAGCCGTTCTACGAGCAGTACTTC
CASSLLAEPFYEQYF
>NA|TRBJ2-1|TRBV6-4|many
TGTGCCAGCAGTCCCCAGGGGAACAATGAGCAGTTCTTC
CASSPQGNNEQFF
>NA|TRBJ2-2|TRBV18|NA
TGTGCCAGCTCAACCGGCATGGCCGGTAACACCGGGGAGCTGTTTTTT
CASSTGMAGNTGELFF
>TRBD2|TRBJ2-5|TRBV24-1|many
TGTGCCACCAGTGACCCAAGGGCGGGGGTTCAAGAGACCCAGTACTTC
CATSDPRAGVQETQYF
>NA|TRBJ2-3|TRBV12-3/TRBV12-4|many
TGTGCCAGCAGCTGGACCACAGGATGGGTTGATACGCAGTATTTT
CASSWTTGWVDTQYF
>NA|TRBJ1-5|TRBV2|many
TGTGCCAGCAATGTGGACAGTACAGAGCCCCAGCATTTT
CASNVDSTEPQHF
>TRBD1|TRBJ2-4|TRBV12-3/TRBV12-4|many
TGTGCCAGCTGTTTGATACAGGGGGACATTCAGTACTTC
CASCLIQGDIQYF
>NA|TRBJ2-7|TRBV21-1|many
TGTGCCAGCAGCAATTTGGGCCAGGGACGAGTGACCTACGAGCAGTACTTC
CASSNLGQGRVTYEQYF
>NA|TRBJ2-3|TRBV2|many
TGTGCCAGCAGGCGTGCCAGTGGGGGCACAGATACGCAGTATTTT
CASRRASGGTDTQYF
>NA|TRBJ2-1|TRBV3-1|many
TGTGCCAGCAGCCGACAGACTGGCTCCTACAATGAGCAGTTCTTC
CASSRQTGSYNEQFF
>TRBD1|TRBJ2-1|TRBV30|many
TGTGCCTGGAGTTCCGGACAGGGGACCTACAATGAGCAGTTCTTC
CAWSSGQGTYNEQFF
>NA|TRBJ2-2|TRBV12-3/TRBV12-4|NA
TGTGCCAGCAGTTTCCACCAGATTGGACAGGGAGGGTCCGGGGAGCTGTTTTTT
CASSFHQIGQGGSGELFF
>NA|TRBJ2-7|TRBV9|many
TGTGCCAGCAGCGTAGGGGCCAGCGGGCTCTACGAGCAGTACTTC
CASSVGASGLYEQYF
>NA|TRBJ2-7|TRBV11-2|many
TGTGCCAGCAGTTTAGCTAGCTACGAGCAGTACTTC
CASSLASYEQYF
>TRBD1|TRBJ1-1|TRBV18|many
TGTGCCAGCTCACCACCGTCGACAGGGGGCTTAGTCACTGAAGCTTTCTTT
CASSPPSTGGLVTEAFF
>TRBD1|TRBJ2-7|TRBV9|many
TGTGCCAGCAGCGTAGGGGGGACAGGGTTCTACGAGCAGTACTTC
CASSVGGTGFYEQYF
>NA|TRBJ1-6|TRBV2|NA
TGTGCCAGCAACGCAGGGTCGGTCTCACCCCTCCACTTT
CASNAGSVSPLHF
>TRBD2|TRBJ2-2|TRBV6-2/TRBV6-3|many
TGTGCCAGCAGTCGACTAGCGGGGAACACCGGGGAGCTGTTTTTT
CASSRLAGNTGELFF
>NA|TRBJ2-1|TRBV19|many
TGTGCCAGTAGTATAATTCACCCCTACAATGAGCAGTTCTTC
CASSIIHPYNEQFF
>NA|TRBJ2-5|TRBV6-2/TRBV6-3|many
TGTGCCAGCAGTTATAGTGGAGGGCGGGAGACCCAGTACTTC
CASSYSGGRETQYF
>TRBD2|TRBJ2-3|TRBV2|NA
TGTGCCAGCCTCGGGGGGTTAGAGGGCCTAGATACGCAGTATTTT
CASLGGLEGLDTQYF
>NA|TRBJ1-2|TRBV18|NA
TGTGCCAGCTCACCTAGACCGAACTATGGCTACACCTTC
CASSPRPNYGYTF
>NA|TRBJ2-7|TRBV10-2|few
TGCGCCAGTTGCCTCGGGGGATACTCCTACGAGCAGTACTTC
CASCLGGYSYEQYF
>NA|TRBJ2-5|TRBV14|many
TGTGCCAGCAGCCAAGCTTACTCGTACAGCGGATTGCAAGAGACCCAGTACTTC
CASSQAYSYSGLQETQYF
>NA|TRBJ2-1|TRBV13|many
TGTGCCAGCAGCTTACGGCCGGGGGGCGATGAGCAGTTCTTC
CASSLRPGGDEQFF
>NA|TRBJ2-1|TRBV5-6|many
TGTGCCAGCACCTTCGATATAAAGGGTAGCAATGAGCAGTTCTTC
CASTFDIKGSNEQFF
>NA|TRBJ2-7|TRBV3-1|many
TGTGCCAGCAGCCAGGGTCGGGACGCCCGCGAGCAGTACTTC
CASSQGRDAREQYF
>NA|TRBJ2-5|TRBV7-8|many
TGTGCCAGCAGCGCCCGACTAGTACAAGAGACCCAGTACTTC
CASSARLVQETQYF
>NA|TRBJ2-2|TRBV5-1|many
TGCGCCAGCAGCTTGGGGCTCGCGAACACCGGGGAGCTGTTTTTT
CASSLGLANTGELFF
>TRBD1|TRBJ2-2|TRBV23-1|many
TGCGCCAGCAGACGGACAGGCCCGAACACCGGGGAGCTGTTTTTT
CASRRTGPNTGELFF
>TRBD1|TRBJ1-2|TRBV28|few
TGTGCCAGCACCTACGACAGGGCCTATGGCTACACCTTC
CASTYDRAYGYTF
>TRBD1|TRBJ1-1|TRBV28|many
TGTGCCAGCAGTTGGGCAGGGGGCCCGAACACTGAAGCTTTCTTT
CASSWAGGPNTEAFF
>NA|TRBJ2-2|TRBV20-1|many
TGCAGTGCTAGAGAGAGTAGGCCCAACACCGGGGAGCTGTTTTTT
CSARESRPNTGELFF
>TRBD2|TRBJ2-7|TRBV10-3|NA
TGTGCCATCAGTGAGTCGGCGGGAGGGCCTCGGGAGCAGTACTTC
CAISESAGGPREQYF
>TRBD2|TRBJ2-4|TRBV7-9|many
TGTGCCAGCAGCTTAGCGCCCCTAGCGGGGGGAAACATTCAGTACTTC
CASSLAPLAGGNIQYF
>NA|TRBJ1-1|TRBV3-1|NA
TGTGCCGGCAGCCAAGTAGTACTCGGCTGGGCTTGCTTT
CAGSQVVLGWACF
>TRBD2|TRBJ2-3|TRBV7-8|many
TGTGCCAGCAGCTTAGTTTCGCTAGCGGCAGATACGCAGTATTTT
CASSLVSLAADTQYF
>NA|TRBJ2-5|TRBV20-1|many
TGCAGTGCTGCACTAAAAGAGACCCAGTACTTC
CSAALKETQYF
>NA|TRBJ2-1|TRBV27|few
TGTGCCAGCAGTTTGAACATGAGTCCGGGACAGTTCTTC
CASSLNMSPGQFF
>TRBD2|TRBJ2-1|TRBV5-1|NA
TGCGCCAGCAGCGTAGCGGGAGAGGCCTACAATGAGCAGTTCTTC
CASSVAGEAYNEQFF
>TRBD1|TRBJ2-7|TRBV5-1|few
TGCGCCAGCAGCTTGGGACAGGGCTTCTACGAGCAGTACTTC
CASSLGQGFYEQYF
>NA|TRBJ2-3|TRBV19|many
TGTGCCAGTAGTTCCCCCCCAGATACGCAGTATTTT
CASSSPPDTQYF
>NA|TRBJ1-1|TRBV30|many
TGTGCCTGGGTACAGCAAAACACTGAAGCTTTCTTT
CAWVQQNTEAFF
>NA|TRBJ2-7|TRBV12-3/TRBV12-4|few
TGTGCCAGCAGCCCCGGGACACCGTACGAGCAGTACTTC
CASSPGTPYEQYF
>NA|TRBJ2-7|TRBV5-1|many
TGCGCCAGCAGCTTGGGAGGCAGGAACTCCTACGAGCAGTACTTC
CASSLGGRNSYEQYF
>TRBD2|TRBJ2-3|TRBV6-6|many
TGTGCCAGCAGTTCTAGCGGGGGGGCCACAGATACGCAGTATTTT
CASSSSGGATDTQYF
>TRBD2|TRBJ2-7|TRBV7-2|many
TGTGCCAGCAGCTTAGGGGAGCGGGGACTCTACGAGCAGTACTTC
CASSLGERGLYEQYF
>NA|TRBJ2-3|TRBV21-1|NA
TGTGCCAGCGGTAGTCCAGCGGGAGCGGGGGATACGCAGTATTTT
CASGSPAGAGDTQYF
>NA|TRBJ1-2|TRBV3-1|many
TGTGCCAGCAGCAGCGCCGGGAACTATGGCTACACCTTC
CASSSAGNYGYTF
>NA|TRBJ2-2|TRBV5-1|NA
TGCGCCAGCAATCAGGACGTGTCCGGGGAGCTGTTTTTT
CASNQDVSGELFF
>TRBD1|TRBJ2-7|TRBV5-5|NA
TGTGCCAGCACGGACAGGTCTACCTACGAGCAGTACTTC
CASTDRSTYEQYF